The clone carrying this T cell receptor (beta chain) has ten or more counts. Antigen: not known. This record comes from a study of T-cell reconstitution after alpha-beta-depleted transplantation in children. General study results and limits: By one year post-transplant, T-cell counts and diversity largely arose from T cells that were newly produced. Day-60 TCRbeta diversity that was high in some patients was derived from surviving recipient T cells and thymic progenitors. Expanded clones from the graft, numbering several hundred, reportedly supplied alpha-beta T cells about two months after transplant.

CDR1 SGDLS and CDR2 YYNGEE come from the germline V gene. The CDR3 length is 16 residues. The J segment lost 7 bases and the V segment lost 3 bases, leaving 11 bases of the junction unmatched. Using unique molecular identifiers, the investigators prepared the TCRbeta library. Each CDR3 protein gets one entry after TCRdb re-called the PCR reads with MiXCR. Seen here are around 440,000 distinct CDR3 sequences, approximately 10% observed once, and the top ten hold 2% to 2.5%. The source of this sequence is a child under 10 years old with inherited bone marrow failure, due to receive a stem cell transplant. The rearrangement uses TRBV9 and TRBJ2-1; 9 positions agree with TRBD2. The material was PBMCs, obtained before TCRalphabeta/CD19-depleted stem cell transplant. CDR3 in amino acids: CASSGLGAGGGNEQFF. The CDR3 nucleotides are TGTGCCAGCAGCGGACTGGGAGCGGGAGGTGGAAATGAGCAGTTCTTC.